Following are 21 T cell receptor beta chains from one sample sequenced in a study of Graves' ophthalmopathy and Graves' hyperthyroidism. Transcripts of RNA were the source for amplifying TCR beta CDR3 regions. First-round RT-PCR used HTBI primers; second-round multiplex PCR followed. TCRdb re-analysed the multiplex PCR reads in MiXCR, keeping a single row per CDR3 protein. The repertoire includes hundreds of thousands of distinct CDR3 sequences, about 20% of them detected once, and approximately 7% sits in the top ten. Material for sequencing was peripheral blood. Source of these receptors: a woman aged 18-35 years with stable Graves' hyperthyroidism. Some clones in this sample may be carry-over from other donors' samples.

At least ten counts were recorded for this clonotype. The CDR3 here is CSVVGEQYF. As DNA, the CDR3 is TGCAGCGTTGTAGGGGAGCAGTACTTC. V and J are TRBV29-1 and TRBJ2-7; unclear D gene. Germline lookup yields CDR1 SQVTM and CDR2 ANQGSEA. This CDR3 is 9 amino acids long. V was trimmed by 4 bases and J by 7 bases, leaving 5 bases between them.

The CDR3 DNA reads TGCGCCAGCGGGGGGACAGGGGGCGATCAGCCCCAGCATTTT. It yields the protein CASGGTGGDQPQHF. The gene calls are TRBV4-1 and TRBJ1-5, with TRBD1 matching 12 bases. CDR1 and CDR2 (germline): MGHRA, YSYEKL. The CDR3 is made up of 14 amino acids. Losses at the gene ends were 8 bases for V and 5 bases for J; bases not matched to a gene: 4.

V is TRBV15 and J is TRBJ1-2, with a possible D match to TRBD1 (5 bases). Trimming left V 3 bases short and J 7 bases short, with 18 bases between. This CDR3 comprises 15 residues. The germline V gene has CDR1 LNHNV and CDR2 YYDKDF (reference sequence). The CDR3 nucleotides are TGTGCCACCAGCAGCACTCGAGGGGCCCCGGGTGGCTACACCTTC. Protein sequence: CATSSTRGAPGGYTF.

The chain couples TRBV6-1 to TRBJ1-2, with D hard to call. Trimming stripped 7 bases from V and 0 bases from J, with 12 bases between. The V gene's germline CDR1 is MNHNS and CDR2 SASEGT. This CDR3 region has 14 residues. DNA for the CDR3: TGTGCCAGCATCCTAGAGGTAGCTAACTATGGCTACACCTTC. This encodes CASILEVANYGYTF.

In this sample, this clonotype turned up many times. The gene calls are TRBV13 and TRBJ2-5, with D tentatively TRBD2 (5 bases). This CDR3 is 14 amino acids long. Trimming cost V 4 bases and J 0 bases, with 9 bases left between them. Germline V gene sequence: CDR1 PRHDT, CDR2 FYEKMQ (reference sequence). The CDR3 nucleotides read TGTGCCAGCAGCTCGGACTGGAACCAAGAGACCCAGTACTTC. Translation gives CASSSDWNQETQYF.

The chain has TRBV30 and TRBJ1-5, with D possibly TRBD1 on 5 matching bases. The germline CDR1 and CDR2 sequences are GTSNPN and SVGIG (reference sequence). Deletions cut 3 bases from V and 5 bases from J, with 11 bases between. The CDR3 covers 13 residues. DNA of the CDR3: TGTGCCTGGAGCGTAGGACACCATCAGCCCCAGCATTTT. Encoded protein: CAWSVGHHQPQHF.

This clonotype was recorded many times. The chain links TRBV12-3 or TRBV12-4 to TRBJ1-1, with D unresolved. The length of the CDR3 is 15 residues. V lost 5 bases to trimming and J lost 4 bases, with 17 bases between them. The DNA of the CDR3 is TGTGCCAGCAGTCCCGGGAGGACTTATACCACTGAAGCTTTCTTT. This translates into CASSPGRTYTTEAFF.

This clonotype was observed at least ten times. The rearrangement joins TRBV4-1 to TRBJ1-6; maybe TRBD1 (6 bases). Germline CDR1 is MGHRA and CDR2 is YSYEKL. The V gene lost 4 bases and the J gene lost 3 bases, with 13 bases spanning the gap. The CDR3 extends over 16 amino acids. CDR3 region: CASSPQMDSYNSPLHF. The CDR3 DNA sequence: TGCGCCAGCAGCCCACAGATGGACAGCTATAATTCACCCCTCCACTTT.

The table lists this clonotype with many counts. The chain couples TRBV20-1 to TRBJ2-5; D unresolved. Germline CDR1 is DFQATT and CDR2 is SNEGSKA (reference sequence). The CDR3 has 11 amino acids. V was shortened by 5 bases and J by 5 bases, with 9 bases between the two germline ends. CDR3 loop: CSAPRRETQYF. CDR3 DNA sequence: TGCAGTGCTCCGAGAAGGGAGACCCAGTACTTC.

This clonotype was detected a few times. V is TRBV20-1 and J is TRBJ2-3, with 9 positions matching TRBD2. The V segment lost 0 bases and the J segment 3 bases; nucleotides outside the gene matches: 4. The CDR3 extends over 15 amino acids. Germline-derived CDR1 and CDR2 are DFQATT and SNEGSKA (reference sequence). The CDR3 DNA sequence: TGCAGTGCTAGAGAATGGACTAGCGAGACAGATACGCAGTATTTT. Translated, it gives CSAREWTSETDTQYF.

The sample holds one count of this clonotype. The chain joins TRBV20-1 to TRBJ1-6; perhaps TRBD1 as D (6 bases). The CDR3 has 16 amino acids. Germline V gives CDR1 DFQATT, CDR2 SNEGSKA (reference sequence). V shed 0 bases and J shed 5 bases, with 14 bases lying between them. CDR3 protein: CSARDPGGVDNSPLHF. The CDR3 coding sequence is TGCAGTGCTAGAGATCCCGGGGGCGTAGATAATTCACCCCTCCACTTT.

CDR3 DNA: TGCGCCAGCAGCCCCCAGGGGGGGCAAGAGACCCAGTACTTC. As protein: CASSPQGGQETQYF. The V gene is TRBV5-1, the J gene TRBJ2-5, with D perhaps being TRBD1 or TRBD2 (7 bases each). Germline V gene data show CDR1 as SGHRS and CDR2 as YFSETQ. This CDR3 has 14 amino acids. Trimming took off 4 bases at V and 2 bases at J, with 12 bases between the two ends.

This clonotype turned up a few times. The rearrangement joins TRBV7-2 to TRBJ2-7; no definite D call. The CDR3 consists of 12 residues. Germline V gene lookup returns CDR1 SGHTA and CDR2 FQGNSA. Trimming removed 5 bases from V and 6 bases from J, with 11 bases in between. Here the CDR3 reads CASSPRAAEQYF. The DNA for the CDR3 is TGTGCCAGCAGCCCCCGGGCTGCCGAGCAGTACTTC.

The table lists this clonotype with many counts. The chain has TRBV29-1 and TRBJ2-5, with 11 nucleotides matching TRBD2. J lost 5 bases, V lost 1 base, and 0 bases had no gene match. CDR1 is SQVTM and CDR2 is ANQGSEA in the germline V gene. CDR3 size: 13 residues. The CDR3 nucleotides are TGCAGCGTTGAAGTAGCGGGAGGGGAGACCCAGTACTTC. Amino acid sequence: CSVEVAGGETQYF. Filled out from reference TRBV29-1 and TRBJ2-5, the complete variable domain reads SAVISQKPSRDICQRGTSLTIQCQVDSQVTMMFWYRQQPGQSLTLIATANQGSEATYESGFVIDKFPISRPNLTFSTLTVSNMSPEDSSIYLCSVEVAGGETQYFGPGTRLLVL.

This clonotype was counted only a few times. V and J are TRBV12-5 and TRBJ2-1; D perhaps matches TRBD2 (6 bases). With 4 bases removed from V and 0 bases from J, the gap between germline ends came to 13 bases. This CDR3 has 16 residues. Per germline, CDR1 LGHNT and CDR2 FRNRAP. The CDR3, as DNA: TGTGCTAGTGGTTGGTCATCGGGGGTCTCCTACAATGAGCAGTTCTTC. It is translated as CASGWSSGVSYNEQFF.

This clonotype was recorded at least ten times. A read error may produce the germline difference seen at one junction end. The V and J genes are TRBV5-1 and TRBJ1-6; D is unresolved. The CDR3 is 13 amino acids. Germline CDR1 is SGHRS and CDR2 is YFSETQ. Here the CDR3 reads CASSLGYNSPLHF. The CDR3 DNA reads as TGCGCCAGCAGCTTGGGGTATAATTCGCCCCTCCACTTT.

This sequence joins TRBV6-1 and TRBJ2-5, with 9 bases matching TRBD1. Germline CDR1 reads MNHNS; CDR2 reads SASEGT. Trimming at V came to 6 bases and at J to 4 bases, leaving 9 bases not matched to a gene. The CDR3 length is 15 residues. CDR3 nucleotides: TGTGCCAGCAGCCGGGACAGGGCAGTTCTAGAGACCCAGTACTTC. Protein sequence: CASSRDRAVLETQYF.

This sequence joins TRBV24-1 and TRBJ2-4; TRBD1 agrees at 9 bases. From germline, CDR1 is KGHDR and CDR2 SFDVKD. The CDR3 sequence is 16 residues long. V was clipped by 5 bases and J by 3 bases; unmatched bases: 7. CDR3 coding DNA: TGTGCCACCAGTGGGACAGGGGCCGAAGGCAAAAACATTCAGTACTTC. Encoded protein: CATSGTGAEGKNIQYF.

The table lists this clonotype with a few counts. A much larger clone sits a single nucleotide away, making a read error possible. The gene calls are TRBV7-2 and TRBJ1-1, with 7 bases matching TRBD1. The CDR3 spans 14 residues. The germline CDR1 and CDR2 sequences are SGHTA and FQGNSA. CDR3 residues: CASSLLRGQGEACF. The CDR3, as DNA: TGTGCCAGCAGCTTACTTAGGGGGCAGGGTGAAGCTTGCTTT.

This clonotype was detected many times. The chain couples TRBV6-5 to TRBJ1-2; D gene uncertain. This CDR3 has 14 amino acids. The germline CDR1 and CDR2 sequences are MNHEY and SVGAGI. V lost 0 bases, J lost 2 bases, and 7 bases lay in between. The CDR3 DNA follows: TGTGCCAGCAGTTACTCGACTGACAACTATGGCTACACCTTC. Translation: CASSYSTDNYGYTF.

This chain links TRBV12-3 or TRBV12-4 with TRBJ2-7; TRBD1 matches 9 bases. V dropped 8 bases and J dropped 0; count of bases not matched to a gene: 5. The CDR3 runs 14 residues. Here the CDR3 DNA reads TGTGCCAGCCAACCGACAGGGGGCTCCTACGAGCAGTACTTC. Translated: CASQPTGGSYEQYF.